The 31 T cell receptor beta chains reported below all come from one sample, sequenced in a study of control samples from healthy donors and cancer patients (dated by TCRdb to the early 2020s). Receptor amplification or capture employed the immunoSEQ multiplex PCR assay. TCRdb carries this immuneACCESS record with in-frame sequences only. Its versions omit some clonotypes, under half of them owing to an unresolved V gene in the studies checked, with the rest unexplained. For this sample the table gives fewer than 120,000 clones, of which around 87% were detected only once. Roughly 4% of the sample is held by the ten biggest clonotypes. Sequencing was carried out using PBMCs. The source of these receptors is a woman aged 55-75 years with lung cancer.

V is TRBV5-1 and J is TRBJ1-6; D call uncertain. V lost 2 bases, J lost 7 bases, and 22 bases lay in between. The CDR3 consists of 18 residues. The germline gives CDR1 SGHRS, CDR2 YFSETQ. CDR3 bases: TGCGCCAGCAGCTTTTACCTTCGAGGAGAAGGGCCGAATTCACCCCTCCACTTT. Translation: CASSFYLRGEGPNSPLHF.

The chain is built from TRBV18 and TRBJ2-2; D call uncertain. The ends were cut back, 5 bases at V and 2 bases at J, with 15 bases in the middle. The CDR3 loop spans 16 amino acids. Germline CDR1 and CDR2: KGHSH and LQKENI. Here the CDR3 DNA reads TGTGCCAGCTCAACAGAGACACTCCCAAACACCGGGGAGCTGTTTTTT. It is translated as CASSTETLPNTGELFF.

This chain joins TRBV7-9 and TRBJ2-1, with a tentative D call TRBD1 (5 bases). The CDR3 loop spans 15 amino acids. Trimming shortened V by 4 bases and J by 7 bases, and 17 bases separated the two germline ends. Germline lookup yields CDR1 SEHNR and CDR2 FQNEAQ (reference sequence). The CDR3 DNA reads as TGTGCCAGCAGCTCAGGGTCTTCACGGAGAAATGAGCAGTTCTTC. It encodes CASSSGSSRRNEQFF.

V and J are TRBV6-2 or TRBV6-3 and TRBJ1-1; no firm D call. Looked up from germline, CDR1 is MNHEY and CDR2 is SVGEGT. The V and J ends lost 5 bases and 1 base respectively, with 11 bases between them. This CDR3 contains 14 residues. The CDR3 sequence is CASSPERRNTEAFF. CDR3 bases: TGTGCCAGCAGTCCCGAAAGAAGGAACACTGAAGCTTTCTTT.

The chain combines TRBV6-5 with TRBJ2-1, with TRBD1 identical over 7 bases. The CDR3 is 15 residues long. V lost 4 bases and J lost 3; bases outside the gene matches: 6. Germline lookup yields CDR1 MNHEY and CDR2 SVGAGI. The CDR3 DNA follows: TGTGCCAGCAGTTCCCCGGGACAGTACTACAATGAGCAGTTCTTC. The encoded protein is CASSSPGQYYNEQFF.

The chain links TRBV19 to TRBJ2-1; 12 nucleotides line up with TRBD2. CDR3 length: 17 amino acids. Trimming cost V 5 bases and J 8 bases; bases outside gene matches: 13. Germline-derived CDR1 and CDR2 are LNHDA and SQIVND (reference sequence). CDR3 sequence reads: CASSPSWTSGNHDEQFF. CDR3 nucleotides: TGTGCCAGTAGTCCCTCCTGGACTAGCGGGAACCACGATGAGCAGTTCTTC. Filled out from reference TRBV19 and TRBJ2-1, the complete variable domain reads DGGITQSPKYLFRKEGQNVTLSCEQNLNHDAMYWYRQDPGQGLRLIYYSQIVNDFQKGDIAEGYSVSREKKESFPLTVTSAQKNPTAFYLCASSPSWTSGNHDEQFFGPGTRLTVL.

The gene calls are TRBV12-3 or TRBV12-4 and TRBJ2-7; D gene unclear. This CDR3 contains 13 residues. Trimming cost V 0 bases and J 1 base, with 4 bases left between them. The CDR3: CASSLAGSYEQYF. CDR3 coding DNA: TGTGCCAGCAGTTTAGCAGGATCCTACGAGCAGTACTTC.

The chain is built from TRBV9 and TRBJ1-3; tentatively, D is TRBD1 (5 bases). This CDR3 has 15 amino acids. Germline V CDR1 and CDR2: SGDLS, YYNGEE. V was cut by 3 bases and J by 1 base, with 11 bases left in between. The CDR3 DNA reads as TGTGCCAGCAGCGCCGGGGGTGGATCTGGAAACACCATATATTTT. This gives the protein CASSAGGGSGNTIYF.

V gene TRBV2 combines with J gene TRBJ1-4; TRBD1 aligns across 9 bases. CDR3 length: 14 residues. The trim removed 5 bases at V and 7 bases at J, leaving 5 bases unmatched. CDR1 is SNHLY and CDR2 is FYNNEI in the germline V gene. The CDR3 loop reads CASSLGTGREKLFF. The CDR3 DNA sequence: TGTGCCAGCAGTCTTGGGACAGGGCGTGAAAAACTGTTTTTT.

This clone occurred once. The gene calls are TRBV9 and TRBJ2-7; 7 nucleotides line up with TRBD1. Germline assignment: CDR1 SGDLS and CDR2 YYNGEE. Trimming cost V 4 bases and J 2 bases; bases outside gene matches: 9. The length of the CDR3 is 15 residues. In DNA form, the CDR3 reads TGTGCCAGCAGCCCCGGACAGGCTCGGACCTACGAGCAGTACTTC. Protein product: CASSPGQARTYEQYF.

The J gene is TRBJ2-7, the V gene TRBV6-6; the D gene could be TRBD1 or TRBD2 (6 bases each). Germline V gene lookup returns CDR1 MNHNY and CDR2 SVGAGI (reference sequence). The ends were cut back, 2 bases at V and 5 bases at J, with 16 bases in the middle. The CDR3 totals 15 residues. The CDR3 nucleotides are TGTGCCAGCAGTTACGGCCAAGCGGAGGGGGACGAGCAGTACTTC. Amino acids: CASSYGQAEGDEQYF.

This chain uses TRBV7-9 with TRBJ1-1, with a possible D match to TRBD1 (6 bases). The CDR3 covers 13 residues. Per the germline V gene, CDR1 is SEHNR and CDR2 is FQNEAQ (reference sequence). Trimming stripped 7 bases from V and 5 bases from J, with 14 bases between. CDR3 sequence (DNA): TGTGCCAGCATTCAGGGGAGGAGTACTGAAGCTTTCTTT. It specifies CASIQGRSTEAFF.

This clone has just a few counts. The chain joins TRBV2 to TRBJ1-1; D not resolved. V shed 3 bases and J shed 5 bases, with 7 bases lying between them. The germline gives CDR1 SNHLY, CDR2 FYNNEI. The CDR3 extends over 12 amino acids. CDR3: CASSEWRTEAFF. Here the CDR3 DNA reads TGTGCCAGCAGTGAGTGGAGGACTGAAGCTTTCTTT.

The gene calls are TRBV6-5 and TRBJ2-2; D ambiguous. Trimming cost V 2 bases and J 11 bases, with 9 bases left between them. Per the germline V gene, CDR1 is MNHEY and CDR2 is SVGAGI. This CDR3 region has 12 residues. DNA of the CDR3: TGTGCCAGCAGTTACGGGGAAGGCGAGCTGTTTTTT. This encodes CASSYGEGELFF.

This rearrangement joins TRBV5-1 to TRBJ2-1; 9 bases map to TRBD1. Germline assignment: CDR1 SGHRS and CDR2 YFSETQ. Trimming took 2 bases from V and 1 from J; bases not matched to a gene: 4. The CDR3 is 16 amino acids. CDR3 sequence reads: CASSLQGAGSYNEQFF. CDR3 DNA sequence: TGCGCCAGCAGCTTACAGGGGGCCGGGTCCTACAATGAGCAGTTCTTC.

This rearrangement joins TRBV27 to TRBJ2-5, with TRBD1 identical over 8 bases. This CDR3 spans 16 amino acids. The germline V gene has CDR1 MNHEY and CDR2 SMNVEV (reference sequence). The V and J ends lost 5 bases and 4 bases, in that order; junction bases with no gene match: 12. CDR3 DNA sequence: TGTGCCAGCAGTCCCCGGACAGGGAGGCCGGGAGAGACCCAGTACTTC. Amino acids: CASSPRTGRPGETQYF.

This clone came up once. The CDR3 coding sequence is TGTGCCAGCAGTGAAGGGGGGACCTCCTACAATGAGCAGTTCTTC. This sequence encodes CASSEGGTSYNEQFF. This chain uses TRBV6-4 with TRBJ2-1; tentatively, D is TRBD1 or TRBD2 (6 bases each). Germline V gives CDR1 MRHNA, CDR2 SNTAGT. Trimming left V 3 bases short and J 0 bases short, with 9 bases between. The CDR3 consists of 15 residues.

In nucleotides, the CDR3 is TGTGCCAGCAGCTTAGTGGGGTCGGGAGGGCCCGAGCAGTTCTTC. As protein: CASSLVGSGGPEQFF. The chain couples TRBV7-2 to TRBJ2-1; 8 bases fit TRBD2. CDR1 and CDR2 (germline): SGHTA, FQGNSA. The length of the CDR3 is 15 residues. The V segment lost 1 base and the J segment 10 bases; nucleotides outside the gene matches: 9.

In its sample, this clone was seen once. The chain recombines TRBV6-2 or TRBV6-3 with TRBJ2-5, with 10 bases lining up with TRBD1. Germline CDR1 is MNHEY and CDR2 is SVGEGT. The length of the CDR3 is 16 residues. Trimming at V came to 0 bases and at J to 2 bases, leaving 3 bases not matched to a gene. CDR3 in DNA: TGTGCCAGCAGTTACTCCGGACAGGGGGTACAAGAGACCCAGTACTTC. It encodes CASSYSGQGVQETQYF.

The chain combines TRBV3-1 (or the pseudogene TRBV3-2) with TRBJ2-2; no clear D gene. There are 14 residues in the CDR3. V lost 4 bases to trimming and J lost 4 bases, with 10 bases between them. Germline V gives CDR1 LGHDT, CDR2 YNNKEL (reference sequence). CDR3 bases: TGTGCCAGCAGCCCAAACCTCCCCACCGGGGAGCTGTTTTTT. This encodes CASSPNLPTGELFF.

This clone came up a few times. The rearrangement joins TRBV4-2 to TRBJ1-1, with a weak D call TRBD1 (5 bases). Deletions cut 4 bases from V and 1 base from J, with 16 bases between. Germline values: CDR1 LGHNA, CDR2 YNFKEQ. This CDR3 comprises 16 residues. CDR3 in DNA: TGTGCCAGCAGCCCCTTTCTCGGGGGAAGGAACACTGAAGCTTTCTTT. It translates to CASSPFLGGRNTEAFF.

The V call is TRBV6-6, the J call TRBJ2-7; 10 nucleotides line up with TRBD1. Looked up from germline, CDR1 is MNHNY and CDR2 is SVGAGI (reference sequence). The CDR3 consists of 14 residues. After removal of 8 bases from V and 1 base from J, the junction contained 5 bases not matched to a gene. The CDR3 region is CASVRDRGSYEQYF. Written as DNA, the CDR3 is TGTGCCAGCGTCCGGGACAGGGGATCCTACGAGCAGTACTTC.

The chain carries TRBV27 and TRBJ2-1; 9 bases map to TRBD2. Germline V gene lookup returns CDR1 MNHEY and CDR2 SMNVEV (reference sequence). CDR3 length: 14 residues. J lost 4 bases, V lost 4 bases, and 2 bases had no gene match. The CDR3 DNA is TGTGCCAGCAGTTCGACTAGCGGTTACAATGAGCAGTTCTTC. Translating it yields CASSSTSGYNEQFF.

The V gene is TRBV19, the J gene TRBJ1-6, with TRBD1 identical over 8 bases. The CDR3 extends over 14 amino acids. Unmatched junction bases numbered 10, after V lost 9 bases and J lost 9 bases. Per germline, CDR1 LNHDA and CDR2 SQIVND (reference sequence). CDR3 in amino acids: CASTTGESSSPLHF. The CDR3 bases are TGTGCCAGCACGACAGGGGAGTCTAGTTCACCCCTCCACTTT.

The chain joins TRBV3-1 (or the pseudogene TRBV3-2) to TRBJ2-3; 7 bases agree with TRBD2. Looked up from germline, CDR1 is LGHDT and CDR2 is YNNKEL (reference sequence). V gave up 4 bases and J gave up 3 bases; unmatched junction bases: 10. The CDR3 runs to 16 residues. The CDR3 DNA reads TGTGCCAGCAGCCTGAGTGGCGGGAGAGCAACAGATACGCAGTATTTT. Protein sequence: CASSLSGGRATDTQYF.

This clone was found a few times. The chain links TRBV3-1 (or the pseudogene TRBV3-2) to TRBJ1-2; maybe TRBD1 (5 bases). Germline V gene data show CDR1 as LGHDT and CDR2 as YNNKEL (reference sequence). V lost 0 bases, J lost 10 bases, and 18 bases lay in between. The CDR3 extends over 15 amino acids. CDR3 bases: TGTGCCAGCAGCCAAGATTGGGGCAGGGAGTCATCCTACACCTTC. It codes for CASSQDWGRESSYTF.

The genes are TRBV28 and TRBJ1-1; D is unclear. The germline V gene has CDR1 MDHEN and CDR2 SYDVKM. Deletions cut 5 bases from V and 4 bases from J, with 14 bases between. The CDR3 contains 14 residues. CDR3: CASSQAGGGTEAFF. Here the CDR3 DNA reads TGTGCCAGCAGTCAGGCAGGAGGAGGCACTGAAGCTTTCTTT.

This chain joins TRBV27 and TRBJ2-6; D gene unclear. The CDR3 length is 14 residues. V gave up 1 base and J gave up 0 bases, with 1 base separating them. The germline V gene has CDR1 MNHEY and CDR2 SMNVEV (reference sequence). Written as DNA, the CDR3 is TGTGCCAGCAGTTTATACTCTGGGGCCAACGTCCTGACTTTC. Encoded protein: CASSLYSGANVLTF.

This chain uses TRBV5-1 with TRBJ2-3, with 7 nucleotides matching TRBD2. There are 15 residues in the CDR3. Germline V gives CDR1 SGHRS, CDR2 YFSETQ. Losses at the gene ends were 2 bases for V and 2 bases for J; bases not matched to a gene: 5. In nucleotides, the CDR3 is TGCGCCAGCAGCTTCACTAGCGAGTTCACAGATACGCAGTATTTT. Translation: CASSFTSEFTDTQYF.

The rearrangement joins TRBV19 to TRBJ1-2, with D perhaps TRBD1 (6 bases). This CDR3 has 12 residues. Deletions cut 10 bases from V and 10 bases from J, with 19 bases between. The germline V gene encodes CDR1 LNHDA and CDR2 SQIVND (reference sequence). CDR3 loop: CATKGGPKVYTF. DNA of the CDR3: TGTGCCACCAAGGGGGGCCCCAAGGTCTACACCTTC.

The genes are TRBV5-1 and TRBJ1-1; no clear D. Looked up from germline, CDR1 is SGHRS and CDR2 is YFSETQ. The CDR3 length is 14 residues. V dropped 5 bases and J dropped 0 bases, with 11 bases sitting between them. In DNA form, the CDR3 reads TGCGCCAGCAGGGAAGGAGGGCTGAACACTGAAGCTTTCTTT. Translated: CASREGGLNTEAFF.